These 6 T cell receptor beta chains were sequenced from one sample in a study of monozygotic twins with cystic fibrosis. Method: immunoSEQ multiplex PCR; TCRdb's copy keeps in-frame clones and lacks some. This sample carries roughly 32,000 clones, just over 95% of them seen once, and the ten largest clones take roughly 0.15%. The sample comprised blood. The source of these receptors is a girl aged 2 to 10 with cystic fibrosis.

The genes are TRBV7-2 and TRBJ1-1; D not certain. The CDR3 has 14 residues. The germline V and J ends were trimmed by 1 base and 6 bases, with 12 bases remaining between them. Germline-derived CDR1 and CDR2 are SGHTA and FQGNSA. The CDR3 is CASSLVISASEAFF. CDR3 sequence (DNA): TGTGCCAGCAGCTTAGTGATATCGGCCTCTGAAGCTTTCTTT.

The chain combines TRBV6-4 with TRBJ1-2; D gene unclear. Germline CDR1 reads MRHNA; CDR2 reads SNTAGT. This CDR3 has 12 residues. V was cut by 8 bases and J by 8 bases, with 15 bases left in between. As DNA, the CDR3 is TGTGCCAGCCTTAGCCACCGAGGCGGCTACACCTTC. Amino acid sequence: CASLSHRGGYTF.

In its sample, this clone was seen once. The chain has TRBV5-1 and TRBJ2-3, with D possibly matching TRBD1 (5 bases). Germline V gene lookup returns CDR1 SGHRS and CDR2 YFSETQ. The V end was cut by 3 bases, the J end by 4 bases, with 15 bases between. This CDR3 has 15 amino acids. As DNA, the CDR3 is TGCGCCAGCAGCTGGGGCCTGTCGGGCGCAGATACGCAGTATTTT. Protein: CASSWGLSGADTQYF.

This clone was picked up a small number of times. The chain employs TRBV18 and TRBJ1-2, with 7 positions matching TRBD1. Germline V gene sequence: CDR1 KGHSH, CDR2 LQKENI. This CDR3 is built from 15 residues. V lost 6 bases, J lost 5 bases, and 12 bases stayed unmatched. CDR3 nucleotide sequence: TGTGCCAGCTCTCCTACCGACAGGGTTGAGTATGGCTACACCTTC. Protein: CASSPTDRVEYGYTF.

The chain is built from TRBV30 and TRBJ2-7, with D perhaps TRBD1 (5 bases). V was trimmed by 0 bases and J by 0 bases, leaving 6 bases between them. Germline CDR1 GTSNPN, CDR2 SVGIG (reference sequence). The CDR3 sequence is 13 residues long. The CDR3 protein is CAWSVGVSYEQYF. The CDR3 nucleotides are TGTGCCTGGAGTGTAGGGGTCTCCTACGAGCAGTACTTC.

The chain joins TRBV30 to TRBJ2-7; 9 nucleotides agree with TRBD2. With V trimmed by 4 bases and J by 5 bases, 6 bases remained unmatched. Germline V gene data show CDR1 as GTSNPN and CDR2 as SVGIG (reference sequence). The CDR3 totals 13 residues. The CDR3 DNA is TGTGCCTGGACCAGCGGGACTAGCAACGAGCAGTACTTC. Encoded protein: CAWTSGTSNEQYF.